The 22 T cell receptor beta chains presented below share a single source sample, sequenced in a study of T cell responses to AZD1222 COVID-19 vaccine. The assay was immunoSEQ multiplex PCR, and TCRdb's table has in-frame clones only and misses some. This sample has about 98,000 clones; almost 85% occur once, and the top ten carry approximately 17%. Specimen: peripheral blood, collected on day 0 of AZD1222 vaccination. The receptors here all came from an adult in good health.

The rearrangement uses TRBV4-1 and TRBJ1-2; maybe TRBD1 (6 bases). Per germline, CDR1 MGHRA and CDR2 YSYEKL. Trimming left V 4 bases short and J 0 bases short, with 15 bases between. The CDR3 is 16 amino acids. The CDR3 protein is CASSRQTTGSNYGYTF. CDR3 coding DNA: TGCGCCAGCAGCCGACAAACGACAGGCTCTAACTATGGCTACACCTTC.

The V gene is TRBV7-9, the J gene TRBJ1-2; the match to TRBD1 covers 9 bases. With V trimmed by 8 bases and J by 8 bases, 9 bases remained unmatched. This CDR3 has 13 residues. In germline, CDR1 is SEHNR, CDR2 FQNEAQ (reference sequence). The CDR3 DNA sequence: TGTGCCAGCGATCCGGGACAGGGACGGGGCTACACCTTC. Protein product: CASDPGQGRGYTF.

This chain joins TRBV11-2 and TRBJ2-1; unclear D gene. This CDR3 region has 13 residues. The V gene's germline CDR1 is SGHAT and CDR2 FQNNGV. Trimming took off 7 bases at V and 6 bases at J, with 13 bases between the two ends. CDR3 in amino acids: CASTVGGSNEQFF. In DNA, the CDR3 is TGTGCCAGCACGGTCGGCGGATCCAATGAGCAGTTCTTC.

This clone was seen only once. This rearrangement joins TRBV4-2 to TRBJ1-2; D perhaps matches TRBD1 (6 bases). This CDR3 spans 13 amino acids. Per germline, CDR1 LGHNA and CDR2 YNFKEQ. Deletions cut 1 base from V and 8 bases from J, with 11 bases between. This CDR3 is CASSQGTAEGYTF. The CDR3 DNA is TGTGCCAGCAGCCAAGGGACAGCCGAAGGCTACACCTTC.

The chain is built from TRBV6-2 or TRBV6-3 and TRBJ1-1; 9 nucleotides align to TRBD1. In germline, CDR1 is MNHEY, CDR2 SVGEGT. The V gene end was trimmed by 0 bases and the J gene end by 9 bases; junction bases not matched to a gene: 8. This CDR3 contains 15 residues. This CDR3 reads CASSYSQGQGDQAFF. Here the CDR3 DNA reads TGTGCCAGCAGTTACTCGCAGGGACAGGGCGACCAAGCTTTCTTT.

This chain connects TRBV2 to TRBJ1-2, with D hard to call. The V gene's germline CDR1 is SNHLY and CDR2 FYNNEI. CDR3 length: 13 amino acids. The germline V and J ends were trimmed by 4 bases and 3 bases, with 9 bases remaining between them. CDR3 protein: CASSAVQDYGYTF. CDR3 bases: TGTGCCAGCAGTGCGGTCCAGGACTATGGCTACACCTTC.

This clone was detected only a few times. The V call is TRBV29-1, the J call TRBJ1-5; a possible D gene is TRBD1 (5 bases). V was clipped by 4 bases and J by 7 bases, with 11 bases between them. This CDR3 spans 12 amino acids. Germline V gene data show CDR1 as SQVTM and CDR2 as ANQGSEA. This CDR3 is CSVGMGEQPQHF. CDR3 nucleotide sequence: TGCAGCGTTGGCATGGGGGAGCAGCCCCAGCATTTT. Full variable domain (rest looked up from reference TRBV29-1 and TRBJ1-5): SAVISQKPSRDICQRGTSLTIQCQVDSQVTMMFWYRQQPGQSLTLIATANQGSEATYESGFVIDKFPISRPNLTFSTLTVSNMSPEDSSIYLCSVGMGEQPQHFGDGTRLSIL.

This clone was recorded a few times. The rearrangement uses TRBV2 and TRBJ1-1, with D hard to call. Deletions cut 2 bases from V and 11 bases from J, with 12 bases between. Germline V gene lookup returns CDR1 SNHLY and CDR2 FYNNEI. This CDR3 has 12 amino acids. The CDR3 protein is CASSEQNFAAFF. CDR3 DNA: TGTGCCAGCAGTGAACAGAATTTCGCGGCTTTCTTT.

The CDR3 DNA is TGTGCCAGCAGCGAACAGGGTGACTATGGCTACACCTTC. Protein: CASSEQGDYGYTF. This sequence joins TRBV9 and TRBJ1-2; D is perhaps TRBD1 (6 bases). V was clipped by 3 bases and J by 3 bases, with 9 bases between them. Germline V gives CDR1 SGDLS, CDR2 YYNGEE. The CDR3 has 13 residues.

This clone was observed a handful of times. The chain employs TRBV10-2 and TRBJ1-2; the match to TRBD1 covers 9 bases. Germline V gene data show CDR1 as WSHSY and CDR2 as SAAADI. The V gene end was trimmed by 6 bases and the J gene end by 6 bases; junction bases not matched to a gene: 8. The CDR3 is made up of 14 amino acids. The CDR3 here is CASSRDRVIDGYTF. As DNA, the CDR3 is TGCGCCAGCAGCCGGGACAGGGTTATTGATGGCTACACCTTC.

The chain joins TRBV4-3 to TRBJ1-1; D may be TRBD1 (5 bases). V shed 2 bases and J shed 6 bases, with 19 bases lying between them. The germline gives CDR1 LGHNA, CDR2 YSLEER. The CDR3 has 16 amino acids. Here the CDR3 DNA reads TGCGCCAGCAGCCAACGGTTGGGACCACAAACATCTGAAGCTTTCTTT. Protein sequence: CASSQRLGPQTSEAFF.

The chain employs TRBV29-1 and TRBJ2-1; 8 bases fit TRBD2. This CDR3 has 12 residues. Germline loops: CDR1 SQVTM, CDR2 ANQGSEA. With V trimmed by 6 bases and J by 9 bases, 7 bases remained unmatched. CDR3 region: CSVTRGGVEQFF. In DNA, the CDR3 is TGCAGCGTGACCCGGGGGGGCGTTGAGCAGTTCTTC.

The chain joins TRBV5-1 to TRBJ2-3, with a tentative D call TRBD2 (5 bases). The CDR3 contains 14 residues. V dropped 1 base and J dropped 4 bases, with 10 bases sitting between them. Germline CDR1 and CDR2: SGHRS and YFSETQ. The CDR3 sequence: CASSLFGMADTQYF. In DNA, the CDR3 is TGCGCCAGCAGCTTGTTCGGGATGGCAGATACGCAGTATTTT.

The V gene is TRBV28, the J gene TRBJ2-4; weak D call: TRBD2 (5 bases). The CDR3 totals 15 residues. V dropped 7 bases and J dropped 0 bases, with 13 bases sitting between them. CDR1 and CDR2 (germline): MDHEN, SYDVKM. CDR3 nucleotides: TGTGCCAGCAAGGTCGGGGATACAGCCAAAAACATTCAGTACTTC. Its protein product is CASKVGDTAKNIQYF.

Here the CDR3 reads CASSTGTADNEQFF. The CDR3 DNA follows: TGTGCCAGCTCGACCGGGACAGCAGACAATGAGCAGTTCTTC. The genes are TRBV6-5 and TRBJ2-1; 7 bases fit TRBD1. With V trimmed by 8 bases and J by 5 bases, 9 bases remained unmatched. This CDR3 has 14 residues. Germline-derived CDR1 and CDR2 are MNHEY and SVGAGI.

The V call is TRBV30, the J call TRBJ1-6; D is perhaps TRBD1 (6 bases). The length of the CDR3 is 15 residues. Per the germline V gene, CDR1 is GTSNPN and CDR2 is SVGIG (reference sequence). V lost 3 bases and J lost 4, with 13 bases in between. CDR3 region: CAWSPAGQYNSPLHF. The DNA for the CDR3 is TGTGCCTGGAGCCCCGCCGGACAGTATAATTCACCCCTCCACTTT. The variable domain in full, with the rest retrieved from reference TRBV30 and TRBJ1-6, is SQTIHQWPATLVQPVGSPLSLECTVEGTSNPNLYWYRQAAGRGLQLLFYSVGIGQISSEVPQNLSASRPQDRQFILSSKKLLLSDSGFYLCAWSPAGQYNSPLHFGNGTRLTVT.

As concerns this clone: One end of the junction does not line up with germline, which may come from a read error. CDR3 DNA: TGTGCCAGCAGTAGATCCGGCGCAGGAGTCAATTCACCCCTTCACTTT. Translated, it gives CASSRSGAGVNSPLHF. The rearrangement links TRBV25-1 to TRBJ1-6; D is unclear. This CDR3 is 16 amino acids long. Germline CDR1 and CDR2: MGHDK and SYGVNS. The full variable domain, its missing parts supplied by reference TRBV25-1 and TRBJ1-6, is EADIYQTPRYLVIGTGKKITLECSQTMGHDKMYWYQQDPGMELHLIHYSYGVNSTEKGDLSSESTVSRIRTEHFPLTLESARPSHTSQYLCASSRSGAGVNSPLHFGNGTRLTVT.

This clone appeared a single time. V and J are TRBV6-2 or TRBV6-3 and TRBJ2-7; the match to TRBD2 covers 9 bases. J gave up 2 bases and V 4 bases, and 9 bases lay outside the gene matches. Germline assignment: CDR1 MNHEY and CDR2 SVGEGT. This CDR3 spans 16 amino acids. The CDR3 region has the DNA TGTGCCAGCAGTTTCCCTAGCGGGACTAGCACCTACGAGCAGTACGTC. Protein: CASSFPSGTSTYEQYV.

The rearrangement links TRBV19 to TRBJ1-1; D not certain. The V gene lost 7 bases and the J gene lost 1 base, with 10 bases spanning the gap. CDR3 size: 13 residues. Germline-derived CDR1 and CDR2 are LNHDA and SQIVND (reference sequence). CDR3 amino acids: CASTIGRNTEAFF. In DNA form, the CDR3 reads TGTGCCAGTACCATTGGGAGGAACACTGAAGCTTTCTTT. Based on the CDR3 plus reference TRBV19 and TRBJ1-1, the full variable domain is DGGITQSPKYLFRKEGQNVTLSCEQNLNHDAMYWYRQDPGQGLRLIYYSQIVNDFQKGDIAEGYSVSREKKESFPLTVTSAQKNPTAFYLCASTIGRNTEAFFGQGTRLTVV.

V is TRBV12-3 or TRBV12-4 and J is TRBJ1-5; D may be TRBD1 (6 bases). V lost 6 bases and J 5 bases, leaving 11 bases between the germline ends. This CDR3 comprises 13 residues. In nucleotides, the CDR3 is TGTGCCAGCAGGGGGGGGGCTTATCAGCCCCAGCATTTT. It translates to CASRGGAYQPQHF.

This clone showed up just a few times. This sequence joins TRBV6-4 and TRBJ1-2, with D possibly TRBD1 on 5 matching bases. Trimming pared 5 bases from V and 4 bases from J, leaving 14 bases between. In germline, CDR1 is MRHNA, CDR2 SNTAGT. The CDR3 has 14 residues. The CDR3 loop is CASSPEAGSYGYTF. CDR3 DNA: TGTGCCAGCAGTCCTGAGGCAGGGAGCTATGGCTACACCTTC.

The V call is TRBV5-5, the J call TRBJ1-2, with a possible D match to TRBD1 (5 bases). Germline V gene sequence: CDR1 SGHKS, CDR2 YYEKEE (reference sequence). V shed 2 bases and J shed 4 bases, with 15 bases lying between them. This CDR3 comprises 15 residues. The CDR3 region has the DNA TGTGCCAGCAGCTTTGGGGAGGGGTTGGTCTATGGCTACACCTTC. This translates into CASSFGEGLVYGYTF.